The 25 T cell receptor beta chains presented below share a single source sample, sequenced in a study of identifying expanded T cells in peripheral blood. This table comes from immunoSEQ multiplex PCR, and its TCRdb copy is limited to in-frame clones, with some not included. The sample lists approximately 83,000 clones; more than 75% were seen once. The source material was blood. The source is a person between 18 and 75 years old in good health.

The V gene is TRBV7-2, the J gene TRBJ2-5; no reliable D call. CDR3 size: 15 residues. V was shortened by 1 base and J by 6 bases, with 15 bases between the two germline ends. Germline V gene lookup returns CDR1 SGHTA and CDR2 FQGNSA. The CDR3 is CASSLDLLLKKTQYF. CDR3 nucleotides: TGTGCCAGCAGCTTAGATCTACTACTTAAGAAGACCCAGTACTTC.

J is TRBJ1-2 and V is TRBV6-6, with D hard to call. V lost 6 bases to trimming and J lost 6 bases, with 14 bases between them. There are 13 residues in the CDR3. Germline V lookup: CDR1 MNHNY, CDR2 SVGAGI (reference sequence). The CDR3 spells CASRSTARNGYTF. Written as DNA, the CDR3 is TGTGCCAGCAGGTCAACCGCCAGGAATGGCTACACCTTC.

The sample holds a few counts of this clone. The chain joins TRBV30 to TRBJ1-2; a weak D match, TRBD1 (5 bases). Germline V gives CDR1 GTSNPN, CDR2 SVGIG (reference sequence). This CDR3 comprises 13 residues. The V end lost 0 bases, the J end lost 5 bases, and 10 bases lay between the germline ends. CDR3 loop: CAWSVGAMYGYTF. CDR3 nucleotide sequence: TGTGCCTGGAGTGTAGGGGCGATGTATGGCTACACCTTC.

The chain combines TRBV4-3 with TRBJ1-1, with 8 bases fitting TRBD1. The CDR3 covers 15 residues. Germline assignment: CDR1 LGHNA and CDR2 YSLEER. V lost 3 bases to trimming and J lost 7 bases; unmatched junction nucleotides: 10. CDR3 loop: CASSHIAAGGNEAFF. The CDR3 nucleotides read TGCGCCAGCAGCCACATCGCGGCAGGGGGCAATGAAGCTTTCTTT.

This clone came up a few times. The chain employs TRBV18 and TRBJ2-1; D is unclear. The CDR3 totals 12 residues. Germline assignment: CDR1 KGHSH and CDR2 LQKENI. V lost 5 bases and J 4 bases, leaving 6 bases between the germline ends. Written as DNA, the CDR3 is TGTGCCAGCTCATCTTTATACAATGAGCAGTTCTTC. It codes for CASSSLYNEQFF.

Only one count was recorded for this clone. V and J are TRBV6-5 and TRBJ1-1; 7 bases agree with TRBD1. The CDR3 contains 13 residues. CDR1 and CDR2 from the germline V gene are MNHEY and SVGAGI. V dropped 0 bases and J dropped 7; count of bases not matched to a gene: 2. The chain's CDR3 is CASSYSDRNEAFF. The CDR3 nucleotides read TGTGCCAGCAGTTACTCGGACAGGAATGAAGCTTTCTTT.

The CDR3 DNA is TGTGCCAGCAGCCAAGCATGGGCCAGAAACACTGAAGCTTTCTTT. Its protein product is CASSQAWARNTEAFF. The J gene is TRBJ1-1, the V gene TRBV14; D remains ambiguous. The V and J ends lost 1 base and 2 bases respectively, with 11 bases between them. The V gene's germline CDR1 is SGHDN and CDR2 FVKESK. The CDR3 extends over 15 amino acids.

The gene calls are TRBV9 and TRBJ2-5; possible D gene TRBD1, 5 bases. This CDR3 region has 14 residues. Germline V lookup: CDR1 SGDLS, CDR2 YYNGEE. Trimming stripped 4 bases from V and 1 base from J, with 11 bases between. The CDR3 here is CASSSKGIQETQYF. The CDR3 nucleotides are TGTGCCAGCAGCTCTAAGGGGATCCAAGAGACCCAGTACTTC.

The chain has TRBV11-2 and TRBJ1-6; D gene ambiguous. Per germline, CDR1 SGHAT and CDR2 FQNNGV. V was clipped by 5 bases and J by 7 bases, with 9 bases between them. The CDR3 sequence is 13 residues long. The CDR3: CASSETRNSPLHF. Written as DNA, the CDR3 is TGTGCCAGCAGCGAAACAAGAAATTCACCCCTCCACTTT.

This clone was recorded only once. The chain carries TRBV4-3 and TRBJ2-3; 14 nucleotides align to TRBD2. Per the germline V gene, CDR1 is LGHNA and CDR2 is YSLEER. CDR3 length equals 18 residues. Trimming removed 0 bases from V and 0 bases from J; junction bases left unmatched: 2. The CDR3 is CASSQEGTSGGSTDTQYF. CDR3 sequence (DNA): TGCGCCAGCAGCCAAGAGGGGACTAGCGGGGGTAGCACAGATACGCAGTATTTT.

The gene calls are TRBV18 and TRBJ2-3; D is unclear. The CDR3 is made up of 13 amino acids. Trimming stripped 6 bases from V and 0 bases from J, with 7 bases between. CDR1 and CDR2 from the germline V gene are KGHSH and LQKENI. The CDR3, as DNA: TGTGCCAGCTCTCCTACTAGCACAGATACGCAGTATTTT. Its translation: CASSPTSTDTQYF.

The chain uses TRBV5-4 and TRBJ1-6; 7 bases line up with TRBD1. V dropped 3 bases and J dropped 7; count of bases not matched to a gene: 13. CDR1 and CDR2 from the germline V gene are SGHNT and YYREEE (reference sequence). This CDR3 spans 17 amino acids. The CDR3 is CASSSRQGSVRNSPLHF. DNA for the CDR3: TGTGCCAGCAGCTCCCGACAGGGATCCGTTCGGAATTCACCCCTCCACTTT.

The chain links TRBV6-1 to TRBJ2-7; D possibly corresponds to TRBD1 (6 bases). Germline V gene data show CDR1 as MNHNS and CDR2 as SASEGT. V shed 6 bases and J shed 3 bases, with 12 bases lying between them. The CDR3 runs 13 residues. The CDR3 region is CASRRTADYEQYF. The CDR3 nucleotides read TGTGCCAGCAGAAGGACAGCGGACTACGAGCAGTACTTC.

The J gene is TRBJ2-7, the V gene TRBV10-1; D might be TRBD1 (5 bases). Germline V gene sequence: CDR1 WNHNN, CDR2 SYGVQD (reference sequence). Trimming pared 2 bases from V and 5 bases from J, leaving 13 bases between. The CDR3 has 14 amino acids. CDR3 nucleotides: TGCGCCAGCAGTGAGAGGGGCATCGAGGACGAGCAGTACTTC. It specifies CASSERGIEDEQYF.

This clone came up once. The chain links TRBV6-5 to TRBJ1-1; D is unclear. The germline gives CDR1 MNHEY, CDR2 SVGAGI. Trimming took 2 bases from V and 3 from J, leaving 13 bases between them. The CDR3 covers 15 residues. The CDR3 DNA reads TGTGCCAGCAGTTACGGCCTAGGTTCGTACACTGAAGCTTTCTTT. It is translated as CASSYGLGSYTEAFF.

The chain links TRBV5-8 to TRBJ2-2, with 7 bases fitting TRBD1. This CDR3 is 17 amino acids long. CDR1 is SGHTS and CDR2 is YDEGEE in the germline V gene. V shed 2 bases and J 4 bases; nucleotides not matched to a gene: 11. The CDR3: CASSFGRGLQGTGELFF. The CDR3 coding sequence is TGTGCCAGCAGCTTTGGAAGGGGGCTTCAAGGCACCGGGGAGCTGTTTTTT. Full variable domain (missing parts from reference TRBV5-8 and TRBJ2-2): EAGVTQSPTHLIKTRGQQATLRCSPISGHTSVYWYQQALGLGLQFLLWYDEGEERNRGNFPPRFSGRQFPNYSSELNVNALELEDSALYLCASSFGRGLQGTGELFFGEGSRLTVL.

The chain has TRBV15 and TRBJ1-6; D gene unclear. The CDR3 is made up of 14 amino acids. In germline, CDR1 is LNHNV, CDR2 YYDKDF (reference sequence). The germline V and J ends were trimmed by 0 bases and 6 bases, with 6 bases remaining between them. The CDR3 coding sequence is TGTGCCACCAGCAGAGATTTCGCTAATTCACCCCTCCACTTT. It translates to CATSRDFANSPLHF.

The V call is TRBV19, the J call TRBJ1-1, with 9 bases identical to TRBD1. There are 13 residues in the CDR3. The germline CDR1 and CDR2 sequences are LNHDA and SQIVND (reference sequence). Trimming took 6 bases from V and 1 from J; bases not matched to a gene: 0. DNA of the CDR3: TGTGCCAGTAGGGACAGGGGGAACACTGAAGCTTTCTTT. It codes for CASRDRGNTEAFF.

The gene calls are TRBV7-6 and TRBJ2-7, with D hard to call. The CDR3 extends over 13 amino acids. The germline CDR1 and CDR2 sequences are SGHVS and FNYEAQ. V lost 2 bases and J 7 bases, leaving 12 bases between the germline ends. CDR3 region: CASSLSDEWEQYF. The CDR3 DNA is TGTGCCAGCAGCTTATCTGACGAGTGGGAGCAGTACTTC.

The chain is built from TRBV19 and TRBJ2-7; 7 bases are a match to TRBD2. Germline trimming cut 5 bases from V and 0 bases from J; bases unmatched to any gene: 7. CDR3 length equals 15 residues. From germline, CDR1 is LNHDA and CDR2 SQIVND (reference sequence). CDR3 amino acids: CASSLAGGYSYEQYF. For the CDR3, the DNA is TGTGCCAGTAGTTTAGCCGGGGGGTACTCCTACGAGCAGTACTTC.

The chain links TRBV5-1 to TRBJ2-6; D is possibly TRBD1 or TRBD2 (5 bases each). Per germline, CDR1 SGHRS and CDR2 YFSETQ. Trimming took off 4 bases at V and 0 bases at J, with 20 bases between the two ends. CDR3 length: 19 residues. CDR3 amino acids: CASSPRDRTSRSGANVLTF. The CDR3 DNA follows: TGCGCCAGCAGCCCCCGGGACCGTACTTCCCGCTCTGGGGCCAACGTCCTGACTTTC.

This chain connects TRBV6-6 to TRBJ1-6, with 7 bases lining up with TRBD1. Germline values: CDR1 MNHNY, CDR2 SVGAGI (reference sequence). V shed 11 bases, J shed 7 bases, and the junction held 11 bases outside the gene matches. The CDR3 loop spans 14 amino acids. CDR3 DNA sequence: TGTGCCTCAAAACAGGGGTCCCAAAATTCACCCCTCCACTTT. Amino acid sequence: CASKQGSQNSPLHF.

This chain connects TRBV27 to TRBJ1-2, with a weak D call TRBD1 (6 bases). CDR1 is MNHEY and CDR2 is SMNVEV in the germline V gene (reference sequence). The V and J ends lost 5 bases and 13 bases respectively, with 26 bases between them. The CDR3 is made up of 15 amino acids. The CDR3 protein is CASSPPDRISSRATF. DNA for the CDR3: TGTGCCAGCAGTCCCCCGGACAGAATATCCTCCAGAGCCACCTTC.

The chain links TRBV30 to TRBJ2-7; TRBD1 might be the D (5 bases). This CDR3 has 13 amino acids. In germline, CDR1 is GTSNPN, CDR2 SVGIG (reference sequence). Trimming removed 8 bases at V and 7 bases at J, with 21 bases between. CDR3 sequence reads: CARSDLGQGEQYF. Written as DNA, the CDR3 is TGTGCCCGCTCCGACCTCGGCCAGGGTGAGCAGTACTTC.

This rearrangement joins TRBV11-2 to TRBJ1-1, with D unresolved. The germline CDR1 and CDR2 sequences are SGHAT and FQNNGV. V shed 5 bases and J shed 3 bases, with 16 bases lying between them. The CDR3 covers 15 residues. This CDR3 is CASSPSGWEDTEAFF. DNA of the CDR3: TGTGCCAGCAGCCCATCCGGTTGGGAGGACACTGAAGCTTTCTTT.